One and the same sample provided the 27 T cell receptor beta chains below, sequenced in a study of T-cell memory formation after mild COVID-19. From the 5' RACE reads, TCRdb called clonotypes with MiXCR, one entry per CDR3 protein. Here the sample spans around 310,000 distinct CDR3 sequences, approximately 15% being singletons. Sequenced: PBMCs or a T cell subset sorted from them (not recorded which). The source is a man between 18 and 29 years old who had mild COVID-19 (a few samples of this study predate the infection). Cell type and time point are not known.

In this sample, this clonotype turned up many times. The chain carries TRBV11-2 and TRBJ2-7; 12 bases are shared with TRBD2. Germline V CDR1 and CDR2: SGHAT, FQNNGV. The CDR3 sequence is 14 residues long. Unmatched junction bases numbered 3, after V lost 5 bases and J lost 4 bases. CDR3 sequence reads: CASSPGTSGYEQYF. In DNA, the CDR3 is TGTGCCAGCAGCCCCGGGACTAGCGGGTACGAGCAGTACTTC.

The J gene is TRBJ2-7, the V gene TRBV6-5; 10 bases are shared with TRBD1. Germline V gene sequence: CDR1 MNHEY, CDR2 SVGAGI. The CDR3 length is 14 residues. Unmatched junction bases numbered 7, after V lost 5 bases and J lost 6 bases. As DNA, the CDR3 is TGTGCCAGCAGTAGGGACAGGGGCCCCCCCGAGCAGTACTTC. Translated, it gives CASSRDRGPPEQYF.

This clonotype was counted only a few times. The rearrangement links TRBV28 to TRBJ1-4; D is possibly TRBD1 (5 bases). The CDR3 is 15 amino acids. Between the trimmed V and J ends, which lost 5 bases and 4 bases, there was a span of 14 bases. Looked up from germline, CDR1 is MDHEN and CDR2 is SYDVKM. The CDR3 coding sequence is TGTGCCAGCAGTCCCGGGGGGGAGGATAATGAAAAACTGTTTTTT. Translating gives CASSPGGEDNEKLFF.

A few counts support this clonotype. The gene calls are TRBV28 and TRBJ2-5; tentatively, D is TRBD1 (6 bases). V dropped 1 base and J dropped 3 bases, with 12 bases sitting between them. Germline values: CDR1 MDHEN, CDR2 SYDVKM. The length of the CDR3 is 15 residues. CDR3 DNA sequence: TGTGCCAGCAGTTTATCAGGGGCGGGTGAAGAGACCCAGTACTTC. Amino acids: CASSLSGAGEETQYF.

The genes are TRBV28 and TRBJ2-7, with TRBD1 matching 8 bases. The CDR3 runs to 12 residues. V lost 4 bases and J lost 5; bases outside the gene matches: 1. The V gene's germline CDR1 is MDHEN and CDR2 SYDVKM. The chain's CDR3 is CASSSRGHEQYV. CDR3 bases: TGTGCCAGCAGTTCCAGGGGGCACGAGCAGTACGTC.

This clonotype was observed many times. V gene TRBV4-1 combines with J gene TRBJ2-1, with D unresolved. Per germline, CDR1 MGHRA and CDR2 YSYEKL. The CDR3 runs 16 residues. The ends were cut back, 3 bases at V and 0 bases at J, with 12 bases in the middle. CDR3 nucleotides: TGCGCCAGCAGCCAGGGGTGGCCGAGCTCCTACAATGAGCAGTTCTTC. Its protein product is CASSQGWPSSYNEQFF.

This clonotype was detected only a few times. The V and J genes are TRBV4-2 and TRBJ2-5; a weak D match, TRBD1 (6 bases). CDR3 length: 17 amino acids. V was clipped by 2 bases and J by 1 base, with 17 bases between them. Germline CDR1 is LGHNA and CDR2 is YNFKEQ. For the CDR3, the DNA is TGTGCCAGCAGCCAAAGTCAAGGGGGATACTTCCAAGAGACCCAGTACTTC. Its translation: CASSQSQGGYFQETQYF.

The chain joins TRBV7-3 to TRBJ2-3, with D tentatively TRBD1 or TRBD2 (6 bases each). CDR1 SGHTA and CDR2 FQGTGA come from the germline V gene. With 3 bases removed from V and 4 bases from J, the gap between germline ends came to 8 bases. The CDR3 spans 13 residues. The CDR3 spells CASSFGGPDTQYF. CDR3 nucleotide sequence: TGTGCCAGCAGCTTCGGGGGCCCAGATACGCAGTATTTT.

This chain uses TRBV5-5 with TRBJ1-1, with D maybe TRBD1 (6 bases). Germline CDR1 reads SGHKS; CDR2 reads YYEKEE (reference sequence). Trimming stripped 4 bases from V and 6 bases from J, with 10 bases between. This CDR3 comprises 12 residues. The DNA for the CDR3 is TGTGCCAGCAGCGCACAGGGATCTGAAGCTTTCTTT. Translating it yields CASSAQGSEAFF.

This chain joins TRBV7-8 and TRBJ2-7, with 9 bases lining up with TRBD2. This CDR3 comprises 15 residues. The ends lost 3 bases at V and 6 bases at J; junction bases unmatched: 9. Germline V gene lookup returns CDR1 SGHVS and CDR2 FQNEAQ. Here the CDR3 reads CASSFGVAGGLEQYV. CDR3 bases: TGTGCCAGCAGCTTCGGGGTCGCGGGGGGGCTCGAGCAGTACGTC.

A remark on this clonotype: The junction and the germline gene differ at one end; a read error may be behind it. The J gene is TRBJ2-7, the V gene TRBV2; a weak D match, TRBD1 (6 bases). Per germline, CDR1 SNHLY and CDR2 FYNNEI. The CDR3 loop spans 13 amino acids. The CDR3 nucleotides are TGTGCCAGCAGTTCGGACAGCCCAGACGAGCAGTATTTC. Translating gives CASSSDSPDEQYF.

The CDR3 bases are TGTGCCAGCAGCTTCTATCGGGACAGGGGACGGGGTGAGCAGTTCTTC. Amino acids: CASSFYRDRGRGEQFF. The chain employs TRBV7-9 and TRBJ2-1, with 10 bases identical to TRBD1. The CDR3 contains 16 residues. The germline V gene encodes CDR1 SEHNR and CDR2 FQNEAQ (reference sequence). After removal of 3 bases from V and 9 bases from J, the junction contained 11 bases not matched to a gene. The full variable domain, with the rest looked up from reference TRBV7-9 and TRBJ2-1, is DTGVSQNPRHKITKRGQNVTFRCDPISEHNRLYWYRQTLGQGPEFLTYFQNEAQLEKSRLLSDRFSAERPKGSFSTLEIQRTEQGDSAMYLCASSFYRDRGRGEQFFGPGTRLTVL.

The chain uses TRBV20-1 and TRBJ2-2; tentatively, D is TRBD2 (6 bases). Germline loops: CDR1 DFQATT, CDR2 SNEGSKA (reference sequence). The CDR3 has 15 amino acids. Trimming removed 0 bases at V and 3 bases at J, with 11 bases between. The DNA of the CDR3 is TGCAGTGCTAGAGATCTAGGGGAGGACACCGGGGAGCTGTTTTTT. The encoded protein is CSARDLGEDTGELFF.

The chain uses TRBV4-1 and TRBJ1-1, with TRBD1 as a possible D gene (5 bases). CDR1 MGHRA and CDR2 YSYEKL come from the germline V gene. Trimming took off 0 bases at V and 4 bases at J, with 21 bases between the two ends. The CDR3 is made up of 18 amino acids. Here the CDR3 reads CASSQDGPGKFGRTEAFF. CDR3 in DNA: TGCGCCAGCAGCCAAGATGGGCCAGGGAAGTTTGGCCGCACTGAAGCTTTCTTT.

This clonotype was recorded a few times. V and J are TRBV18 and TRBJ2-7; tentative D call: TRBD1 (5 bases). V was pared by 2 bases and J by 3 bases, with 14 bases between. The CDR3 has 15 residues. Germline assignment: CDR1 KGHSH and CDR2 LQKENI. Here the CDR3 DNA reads TGTGCCAGCTCACCAGACGACAGCCCTTACTACGAGCAGTACTTC. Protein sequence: CASSPDDSPYYEQYF.

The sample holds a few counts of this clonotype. CDR3: CASSPEPGPYNEQFF. As DNA, the CDR3 is TGCGCCAGCAGCCCCGAACCGGGGCCCTACAATGAGCAGTTCTTC. This chain uses TRBV4-3 with TRBJ2-1; D assignment may be TRBD1 or TRBD2 (5 bases each). V lost 4 bases, J lost 2 bases, and 12 bases lay in between. Germline V lookup: CDR1 LGHNA, CDR2 YSLEER. The CDR3 is 15 residues long.

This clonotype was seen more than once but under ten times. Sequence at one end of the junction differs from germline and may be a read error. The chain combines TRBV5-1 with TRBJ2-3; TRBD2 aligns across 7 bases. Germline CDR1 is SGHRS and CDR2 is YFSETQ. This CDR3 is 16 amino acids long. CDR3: CASTLLGGTPSDTQYF. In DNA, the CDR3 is TGCGCCAGCACCTTGCTGGGGGGGACGCCGTCAGATACGCAGTATTTT.

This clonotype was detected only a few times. This CDR3 reads CSARQGSANEKLFF. In nucleotides, the CDR3 is TGCAGCGCCCGACAGGGATCGGCTAATGAAAAACTGTTTTTT. V and J are TRBV29-1 and TRBJ1-4; TRBD1 matches at 7 bases. The CDR3 spans 14 residues. J gave up 3 bases and V 7 bases, and 8 bases lay outside the gene matches. Germline loops: CDR1 SQVTM, CDR2 ANQGSEA.

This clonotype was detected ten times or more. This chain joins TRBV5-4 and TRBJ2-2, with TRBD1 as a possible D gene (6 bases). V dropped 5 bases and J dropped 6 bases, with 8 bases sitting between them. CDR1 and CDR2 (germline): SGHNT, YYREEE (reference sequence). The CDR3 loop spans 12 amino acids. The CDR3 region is CASRQGSGELFF. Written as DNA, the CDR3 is TGTGCCAGCAGGCAGGGGTCCGGGGAGCTGTTTTTT.

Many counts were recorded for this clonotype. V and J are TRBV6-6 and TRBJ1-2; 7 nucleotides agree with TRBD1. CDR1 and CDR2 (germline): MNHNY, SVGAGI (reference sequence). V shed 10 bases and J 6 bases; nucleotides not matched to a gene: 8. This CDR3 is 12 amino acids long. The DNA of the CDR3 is TGTGCCATCTCCGTAGGGGGCGATGGCTACACCTTC. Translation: CAISVGGDGYTF.

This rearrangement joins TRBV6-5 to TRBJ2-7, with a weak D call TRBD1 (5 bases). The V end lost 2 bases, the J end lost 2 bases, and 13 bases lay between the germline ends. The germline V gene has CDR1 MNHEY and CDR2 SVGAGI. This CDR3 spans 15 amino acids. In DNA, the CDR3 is TGTGCCAGCAGTTACGGTCAGGGCTTTCCCTACGAGCAGTACTTC. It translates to CASSYGQGFPYEQYF.

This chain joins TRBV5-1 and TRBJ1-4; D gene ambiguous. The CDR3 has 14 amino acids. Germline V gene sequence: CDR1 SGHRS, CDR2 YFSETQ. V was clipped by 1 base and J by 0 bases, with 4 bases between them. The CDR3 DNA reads TGCGCCAGCAGCTTGATCTCAACTAATGAAAAACTGTTTTTT. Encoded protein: CASSLISTNEKLFF. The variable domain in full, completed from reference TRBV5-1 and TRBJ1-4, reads KAGVTQTPRYLIKTRGQQVTLSCSPISGHRSVSWYQQTPGQGLQFLFEYFSETQRNKGNFPGRFSGRQFSNSRSEMNVSTLELGDSALYLCASSLISTNEKLFFGSGTQLSVL.

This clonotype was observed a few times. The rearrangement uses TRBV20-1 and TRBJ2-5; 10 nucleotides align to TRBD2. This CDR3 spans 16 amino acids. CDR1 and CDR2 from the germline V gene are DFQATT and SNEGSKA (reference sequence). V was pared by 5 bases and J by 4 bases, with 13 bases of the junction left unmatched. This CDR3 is CSASLVAGGVSETQYF. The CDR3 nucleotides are TGCAGTGCTTCCCTCGTAGCGGGGGGCGTGTCAGAGACCCAGTACTTC.

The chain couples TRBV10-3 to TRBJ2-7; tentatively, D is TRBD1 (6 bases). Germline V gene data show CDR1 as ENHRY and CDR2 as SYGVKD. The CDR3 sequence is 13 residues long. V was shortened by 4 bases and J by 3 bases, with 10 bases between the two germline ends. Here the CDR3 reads CAISASRGYEQYF. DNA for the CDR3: TGTGCCATCAGTGCCTCCAGGGGCTACGAGCAGTACTTC.

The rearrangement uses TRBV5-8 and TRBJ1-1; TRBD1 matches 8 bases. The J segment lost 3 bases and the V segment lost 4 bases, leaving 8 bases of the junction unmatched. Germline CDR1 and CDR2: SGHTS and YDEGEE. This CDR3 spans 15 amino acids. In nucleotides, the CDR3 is TGTGCCAGCAGCGAAACAGGGGGAAGGGACACTGAAGCTTTCTTT. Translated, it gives CASSETGGRDTEAFF.

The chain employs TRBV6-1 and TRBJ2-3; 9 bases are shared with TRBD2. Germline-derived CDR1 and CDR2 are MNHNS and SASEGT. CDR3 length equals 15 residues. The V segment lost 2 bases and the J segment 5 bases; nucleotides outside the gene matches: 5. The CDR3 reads CASSERLAGIDTQYF. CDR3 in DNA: TGTGCCAGCAGTGAACGGCTAGCGGGGATAGATACGCAGTATTTT.

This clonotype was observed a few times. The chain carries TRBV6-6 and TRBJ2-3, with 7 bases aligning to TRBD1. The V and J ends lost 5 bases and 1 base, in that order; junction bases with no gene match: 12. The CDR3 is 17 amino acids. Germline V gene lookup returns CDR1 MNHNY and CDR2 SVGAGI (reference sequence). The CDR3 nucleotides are TGTGCCAGCAGTCGAACAGGGGAACAGACGGGCACAGATACGCAGTATTTT. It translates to CASSRTGEQTGTDTQYF.